What follows are 10 T cell receptor beta chains derived from one specimen sequenced in a study of cytomegalovirus exposure and HLA in healthy donors. Assay used: immunoSEQ multiplex PCR; TCRdb lists only in-frame clones, some missing. Among 78,000 or so clones, approximately 95% were seen once, and the ten largest hold roughly 1.6%. Sequencing was carried out using PBMCs. These TCRs come from a man between 18 and 35 years old in good health and CMV-seropositive.

The chain carries TRBV19 and TRBJ1-1, with 7 nucleotides matching TRBD1. Germline CDR1 and CDR2: LNHDA and SQIVND (reference sequence). The CDR3 extends over 16 amino acids. V trimming: 1 base; J trimming: 3 bases; junction bases outside the gene matches: 8. CDR3 in amino acids: CASSIVGTDIDTEAFF. The CDR3 region has the DNA TGTGCCAGTAGTATAGTCGGGACAGACATAGACACTGAAGCTTTCTTT.

This chain uses TRBV4-1 with TRBJ1-4; D is unresolved. The ends were cut back, 4 bases at V and 3 bases at J, with 15 bases in the middle. Germline lookup yields CDR1 MGHRA and CDR2 YSYEKL. This CDR3 comprises 16 residues. The CDR3 nucleotides read TGCGCCAGCAGCCTTTTTCCCGAGGTCGCTAATGAAAAACTGTTTTTT. Encoded protein: CASSLFPEVANEKLFF.

This sequence joins TRBV29-1 and TRBJ2-2; D gene ambiguous. There are 12 residues in the CDR3. Germline CDR1 is SQVTM and CDR2 is ANQGSEA. V was clipped by 5 bases and J by 5 bases, with 9 bases between them. CDR3 sequence (DNA): TGCAGCGTTACACCTCCGACCGGGGAGCTGTTTTTT. It codes for CSVTPPTGELFF.

This clone came up once. The chain has TRBV29-1 and TRBJ2-4, with D possibly matching TRBD2 (6 bases). The V gene lost 4 bases and the J gene lost 0 bases, with 19 bases spanning the gap. Germline assignment: CDR1 SQVTM and CDR2 ANQGSEA. The CDR3 has 17 amino acids. The CDR3 sequence is CSVGGGAGQLAKNIQYF. DNA for the CDR3: TGCAGCGTTGGCGGCGGCGCGGGGCAGCTAGCCAAAAACATTCAGTACTTC. Full variable domain (rest looked up from reference TRBV29-1 and TRBJ2-4): SAVISQKPSRDICQRGTSLTIQCQVDSQVTMMFWYRQQPGQSLTLIATANQGSEATYESGFVIDKFPISRPNLTFSTLTVSNMSPEDSSIYLCSVGGGAGQLAKNIQYFGAGTRLSVL.

The chain is built from TRBV5-1 and TRBJ2-5; TRBD2 aligns across 9 bases. The junction had 11 bases not matched to a gene; V was cut back by 3 bases and J by 5 bases. This CDR3 region has 16 residues. The V gene's germline CDR1 is SGHRS and CDR2 YFSETQ. The CDR3 DNA is TGCGCCAGCAGCTCAAGGGTAGCGGGAGTGGGTGAGACCCAGTACTTC. Its protein is CASSSRVAGVGETQYF.

This clone was seen a single time. The chain combines TRBV27 with TRBJ1-1, with D possibly matching TRBD1 (5 bases). The germline V and J ends were trimmed by 5 bases and 2 bases, with 12 bases remaining between them. This CDR3 has 14 residues. Germline assignment: CDR1 MNHEY and CDR2 SMNVEV (reference sequence). The CDR3 sequence is CASSQGADNTEAFF. CDR3 sequence (DNA): TGTGCCAGCAGTCAAGGGGCAGATAACACTGAAGCTTTCTTT.

This chain connects TRBV28 to TRBJ1-1; D may be TRBD1 (5 bases). Trimming pared 7 bases from V and 4 bases from J, leaving 10 bases between. Germline-derived CDR1 and CDR2 are MDHEN and SYDVKM. CDR3 size: 12 residues. The chain's CDR3 is CASTRVGTEAFF. CDR3 sequence (DNA): TGTGCCAGCACCAGGGTGGGCACTGAAGCTTTCTTT.

V usage is TRBV5-4 and J usage is TRBJ2-5; possibly TRBD2 for D (6 bases). The ends were cut back, 4 bases at V and 6 bases at J, with 13 bases in the middle. CDR3 length: 13 residues. Germline V gene sequence: CDR1 SGHNT, CDR2 YYREEE (reference sequence). Here the CDR3 DNA reads TGTGCCAGCAGCAGATCAGGAGGGCAGACCCAGTACTTC. As protein: CASSRSGGQTQYF.

V gene TRBV6-5 combines with J gene TRBJ2-7; perhaps TRBD1 as D (5 bases). The CDR3 runs to 15 residues. The V end was cut by 5 bases, the J end by 1 base, with 15 bases between. Germline-derived CDR1 and CDR2 are MNHEY and SVGAGI. CDR3 bases: TGTGCCAGCAGTCCCCACGGCAGGGAATCCTACGAGCAGTACTTC. Translating it yields CASSPHGRESYEQYF.

The CDR3 loop reads CASSFRLAGVGQETQYF. The CDR3 DNA follows: TGTGCCAGCAGTTTCCGGCTAGCGGGAGTGGGGCAAGAGACCCAGTACTTC. The gene calls are TRBV28 and TRBJ2-5, with 10 bases that match TRBD2. The V and J ends lost 3 bases and 2 bases, in that order; junction bases with no gene match: 9. The CDR3 spans 17 residues. From germline, CDR1 is MDHEN and CDR2 SYDVKM.